What follows are 27 T cell receptor beta chains derived from one specimen sequenced in a study of OX40 agonist ivuxolimab in advanced cancers. This table comes from immunoSEQ multiplex PCR, and its TCRdb copy is limited to in-frame clones, with some not included. The profile shows roughly 63,000 clones, roughly 87% of them singletons. This material consisted of CD4+ or CD8+ T cells sorted from blood, taken in a trial of the OX40 agonist ivuxolimab. These receptors all stem from an adult with an advanced solid tumor such as melanoma, head and neck, liver or kidney cancer.

The chain combines TRBV28 with TRBJ2-7; TRBD2 matches 7 bases. V shed 6 bases, J shed 2 bases, and the junction held 4 bases outside the gene matches. This CDR3 spans 13 amino acids. Germline V gene lookup returns CDR1 MDHEN and CDR2 SYDVKM. CDR3 sequence (DNA): TGTGCCAGCAGAGGGACTAACGCCTACGAGCAGTACTTC. Its translation is CASRGTNAYEQYF.

The count of this clone is one. The chain is built from TRBV5-4 and TRBJ1-5, with 8 bases identical to TRBD1. The germline gives CDR1 SGHNT, CDR2 YYREEE (reference sequence). This CDR3 is built from 14 residues. The V and J ends lost 4 bases and 4 bases, in that order; junction bases with no gene match: 4. The CDR3 sequence: CASSLGTGNQPQHF. CDR3 bases: TGTGCCAGCAGCCTAGGGACAGGTAATCAGCCCCAGCATTTT.

The V call is TRBV7-3, the J call TRBJ2-7; D possibly corresponds to TRBD1 (6 bases). CDR1 and CDR2 from the germline V gene are SGHTA and FQGTGA. The CDR3 spans 14 residues. V was trimmed by 5 bases and J by 0 bases, leaving 11 bases between them. CDR3 DNA: TGTGCCAGCAGCCCAGGGGTGGGCTCCTACGAGCAGTACTTC. Translated, it gives CASSPGVGSYEQYF.

DNA for the CDR3: TGCGCCAGCAGCGTATCCGGGACTACCTACTACGAGCAGTACTTC. Encoded protein: CASSVSGTTYYEQYF. The chain carries TRBV5-1 and TRBJ2-7; 7 bases agree with TRBD2. Germline CDR1 SGHRS, CDR2 YFSETQ. CDR3 length: 15 residues. The trim removed 4 bases at V and 3 bases at J, leaving 10 bases unmatched.

The rearrangement links TRBV14 to TRBJ2-1; 10 bases are shared with TRBD2. This CDR3 spans 15 amino acids. V lost 4 bases and J lost 3; bases outside the gene matches: 3. Germline V gene data show CDR1 as SGHDN and CDR2 as FVKESK. The CDR3: CASSRLAGVYNEQFF. The CDR3 DNA is TGTGCCAGCAGCCGACTAGCGGGCGTCTACAATGAGCAGTTCTTC.

V gene TRBV2 combines with J gene TRBJ1-2, with 8 bases identical to TRBD1. Germline V gives CDR1 SNHLY, CDR2 FYNNEI. V trimming: 7 bases; J trimming: 4 bases; junction bases outside the gene matches: 2. The CDR3 runs to 12 residues. CDR3 sequence: CASKQGVYGYTF. CDR3 bases: TGTGCCAGCAAACAGGGGGTCTATGGCTACACCTTC. Drawing the rest from reference TRBV2 and TRBJ1-2, the complete variable domain is EPEVTQTPSHQVTQMGQEVILRCVPISNHLYFYWYRQILGQKVEFLVSFYNNEISEKSEIFDDQFSVERPDGSNFTLKIRSTKLEDSAMYFCASKQGVYGYTFGSGTRLTVV.

This clone has a single count. The V call is TRBV2, the J call TRBJ1-4, with 9 bases aligning to TRBD1. Germline assignment: CDR1 SNHLY and CDR2 FYNNEI. This CDR3 region has 14 residues. The ends lost 3 bases at V and 5 bases at J; junction bases unmatched: 1. CDR3 coding DNA: TGTGCCAGCAGTGAGGGACAGGGCAATGAAAAACTGTTTTTT. Translating gives CASSEGQGNEKLFF.

The gene calls are TRBV5-6 and TRBJ1-6; D is unclear. Germline CDR1 reads SGHDT; CDR2 reads YYEEEE. V was shortened by 0 bases and J by 5 bases, with 9 bases between the two germline ends. The CDR3 sequence is 15 residues long. The CDR3 DNA reads TGTGCCAGCAGCTTGGGTGGAATTGATAATTCACCCCTCCACTTT. Amino acid sequence: CASSLGGIDNSPLHF.

This chain uses TRBV27 with TRBJ2-7, with TRBD1 identical over 7 bases. The J segment lost 7 bases and the V segment lost 4 bases, leaving 7 bases of the junction unmatched. Germline assignment: CDR1 MNHEY and CDR2 SMNVEV (reference sequence). The CDR3 is 13 residues long. CDR3 residues: CASSYRQGWEQYF. The CDR3 DNA is TGTGCCAGCAGTTACCGACAGGGATGGGAGCAGTACTTC.

The chain combines TRBV4-1 with TRBJ1-5; TRBD1 might be the D (5 bases). The V gene's germline CDR1 is MGHRA and CDR2 YSYEKL. This CDR3 has 17 amino acids. V gave up 0 bases and J gave up 5 bases, with 17 bases separating them. The CDR3 reads CASSQDQTGTSDQPQHF. CDR3 nucleotides: TGCGCCAGCAGCCAAGATCAAACCGGGACTTCCGATCAGCCCCAGCATTTT.

This chain connects TRBV7-3 to TRBJ2-3; no clear D gene. Between the trimmed V and J ends, which lost 1 base and 0 bases, there was a span of 2 bases. The CDR3 extends over 13 amino acids. Germline CDR1 reads SGHTA; CDR2 reads FQGTGA. The CDR3, as DNA: TGTGCCAGCAGCTTAATTAGCACAGATACGCAGTATTTT. It encodes CASSLISTDTQYF.

This rearrangement joins TRBV9 to TRBJ2-4; TRBD1 is a possible D gene (5 bases). Trimming pared 0 bases from V and 4 bases from J, leaving 11 bases between. Germline V gene data show CDR1 as SGDLS and CDR2 as YYNGEE. The CDR3 consists of 15 residues. DNA for the CDR3: TGTGCCAGCAGCGTAGATGGCAGGGATAAAAACATTCAGTACTTC. Amino acids: CASSVDGRDKNIQYF.

This chain links TRBV14 with TRBJ1-1; D remains ambiguous. V was shortened by 2 bases and J by 7 bases, with 23 bases between the two germline ends. This CDR3 comprises 17 residues. Germline CDR1 reads SGHDN; CDR2 reads FVKESK. CDR3 bases: TGTGCCAGCAGCCAATTAATCCCCGAGGACCCCCGAAGTGAAGCTTTCTTT. It translates to CASSQLIPEDPRSEAFF.

This chain links TRBV28 with TRBJ2-1; D is possibly TRBD1 (6 bases). The V and J ends lost 4 bases and 2 bases respectively, with 18 bases between them. The germline V gene has CDR1 MDHEN and CDR2 SYDVKM. The CDR3 has 17 amino acids. The CDR3 nucleotides read TGTGCCAGCAGTTCCACCAGGGGTGAAGGGACCTACAATGAGCAGTTCTTC. It yields the protein CASSSTRGEGTYNEQFF.

This clone appeared a single time. This chain joins TRBV27 and TRBJ2-2, with TRBD1 matching 7 bases. Germline V gives CDR1 MNHEY, CDR2 SMNVEV (reference sequence). The CDR3 extends over 12 amino acids. V lost 4 bases, J lost 7 bases, and 0 bases stayed unmatched. The CDR3 nucleotides are TGTGCCAGCAGTTCAGGGGGCGGGGAGCTGTTTTTT. Its protein product is CASSSGGGELFF.

This chain uses TRBV14 with TRBJ2-4; TRBD1 matches 8 bases. Germline V gene sequence: CDR1 SGHDN, CDR2 FVKESK. Losses at the gene ends were 3 bases for V and 3 bases for J; bases not matched to a gene: 7. The CDR3 runs to 16 residues. The DNA of the CDR3 is TGTGCCAGCAGCCACCGACAGGGGTTAGACAAAAACATTCAGTACTTC. It translates to CASSHRQGLDKNIQYF.

The J gene is TRBJ2-7, the V gene TRBV4-1, with TRBD2 matching 10 bases. The CDR3 has 16 residues. The germline gives CDR1 MGHRA, CDR2 YSYEKL. Trimming removed 3 bases from V and 1 base from J; junction bases left unmatched: 6. CDR3 loop: CASSHPLAGGSYEQYF. In DNA form, the CDR3 reads TGCGCCAGCAGCCACCCCTTAGCGGGGGGTTCCTACGAGCAGTACTTC.

The chain carries TRBV14 and TRBJ2-7; tentative D call: TRBD1 (6 bases). The germline V gene encodes CDR1 SGHDN and CDR2 FVKESK. Trimming took off 0 bases at V and 3 bases at J, with 12 bases between the two ends. CDR3 length equals 15 residues. The CDR3 DNA follows: TGTGCCAGCAGCCAAGAAGCACAGGGTGTCTACGAGCAGTACTTC. It specifies CASSQEAQGVYEQYF. The full variable domain, with the rest looked up from reference TRBV14 and TRBJ2-7, is EAGVTQFPSHSVIEKGQTVTLRCDPISGHDNLYWYRRVMGKEIKFLLHFVKESKQDESGMPNNRFLAERTGGTYSTLKVQPAELEDSGVYFCASSQEAQGVYEQYFGPGTRLTVT.

The chain employs TRBV29-1 and TRBJ2-7; a weak D match, TRBD2 (7 bases). Germline V gene sequence: CDR1 SQVTM, CDR2 ANQGSEA. This CDR3 is 12 amino acids long. V was trimmed by 4 bases and J by 4 bases, leaving 11 bases between them. CDR3 amino acids: CSVVGGPYEQYF. The CDR3 DNA sequence: TGCAGCGTTGTCGGGGGGCCGTACGAGCAGTACTTC.

The chain has TRBV5-1 and TRBJ1-1; perhaps TRBD1 as D (6 bases). This CDR3 region has 13 residues. Germline CDR1 and CDR2: SGHRS and YFSETQ. Deletions cut 2 bases from V and 6 bases from J, with 11 bases between. CDR3 amino acids: CASSFSTGPEAFF. The CDR3 coding sequence is TGCGCCAGCAGCTTCAGTACAGGGCCTGAAGCTTTCTTT. The variable domain in full, with the rest retrieved from reference TRBV5-1 and TRBJ1-1, is KAGVTQTPRYLIKTRGQQVTLSCSPISGHRSVSWYQQTPGQGLQFLFEYFSETQRNKGNFPGRFSGRQFSNSRSEMNVSTLELGDSALYLCASSFSTGPEAFFGQGTRLTVV.

Only a few counts were recorded for this clone. The CDR3 DNA reads as TGTGCCAGCAGCCCGGCAGGGGGCTTGTCTGAAGCTTTCTTT. Translating gives CASSPAGGLSEAFF. The rearrangement links TRBV7-3 to TRBJ1-1; 8 bases map to TRBD1. The CDR3 loop spans 14 amino acids. CDR1 is SGHTA and CDR2 is FQGTGA in the germline V gene. The junction had 8 bases not matched to a gene; V was cut back by 5 bases and J by 6 bases.

The chain recombines TRBV5-1 with TRBJ2-7; D is undetermined. This CDR3 has 12 amino acids. Germline V lookup: CDR1 SGHRS, CDR2 YFSETQ. Deletions cut 1 base from V and 10 bases from J, with 12 bases between. The CDR3 loop is CASSLRAYEQYF. The CDR3, as DNA: TGCGCCAGCAGCTTGCGTGCTTATGAACAGTACTTC.

This chain links TRBV27 with TRBJ1-6, with D unresolved. This CDR3 comprises 14 residues. Germline V gives CDR1 MNHEY, CDR2 SMNVEV (reference sequence). The V gene lost 7 bases and the J gene lost 7 bases, with 14 bases spanning the gap. CDR3 bases: TGTGCCAGCAAGGCGTTCGGGCTGAATTCACCCCTCCACTTT. It specifies CASKAFGLNSPLHF.

V usage is TRBV6-1 and J usage is TRBJ1-2; the D is unclear. The CDR3 totals 13 residues. The germline V and J ends were trimmed by 8 bases and 0 bases, with 10 bases remaining between them. Germline CDR1 is MNHNS and CDR2 is SASEGT. CDR3 sequence: CASLTEANYGYTF. The CDR3 DNA follows: TGTGCCAGCTTGACTGAAGCTAACTATGGCTACACCTTC.

The CDR3 reads CASSLEWPWYEQYF. In DNA form, the CDR3 reads TGTGCCAGCAGCCTGGAGTGGCCGTGGTACGAGCAGTACTTC. V usage is TRBV5-5 and J usage is TRBJ2-7; D gene uncertain. CDR3 size: 14 residues. Trimming cost V 4 bases and J 4 bases, with 15 bases left between them. Germline-derived CDR1 and CDR2 are SGHKS and YYEKEE (reference sequence).

The rearrangement links TRBV5-1 to TRBJ2-7; 7 nucleotides match TRBD1. The germline gives CDR1 SGHRS, CDR2 YFSETQ. The V segment lost 5 bases and the J segment 1 base; nucleotides outside the gene matches: 3. The CDR3 is 13 residues long. The CDR3 region has the DNA TGCGCCAGCAGGGGGACAGCTTCCTACGAGCAGTACTTC. Amino acid sequence: CASRGTASYEQYF.

The CDR3 here is CASSQLIAGLNTGELFF. The CDR3 nucleotides read TGTGCCAGCAGCCAACTCATAGCGGGTTTGAACACCGGGGAGCTGTTTTTT. The chain is built from TRBV14 and TRBJ2-2; 7 bases match TRBD2. The V gene's germline CDR1 is SGHDN and CDR2 FVKESK. The CDR3 totals 17 residues. The ends lost 2 bases at V and 1 base at J; junction bases unmatched: 7.